This TCR beta chain was sequenced during a study of monozygotic twins with inflammatory bowel disease. Study results and caveats: Patients with IBD had less TCRbeta diversity (inverse Simpson) than their healthy co-twins.

Eight separate reactions per sample served to make cDNA. TCRdb re-called the 5' RACE reads and shows each CDR3 protein once, DNA omitted. The sample includes approximately 390,000 distinct CDR3 sequences. In germline, CDR1 is KGHSH, CDR2 LQKENI. The CDR3 contains 14 residues. Concerning this clonotype itself: What it binds is unknown.

Investigators extracted total RNA from whole blood and did not sort T cells. This chain links TRBV18 with TRBJ1-1; TCRdb's assignment of TRBD1 cannot be checked, as there is no DNA. The sequenced material came from blood. The receptor was isolated from a human donor with ulcerative colitis or Crohn's disease, or a healthy co-twin of an affected twin (not recorded which). CDR3 residues: CASSPQTGVNEAFF.